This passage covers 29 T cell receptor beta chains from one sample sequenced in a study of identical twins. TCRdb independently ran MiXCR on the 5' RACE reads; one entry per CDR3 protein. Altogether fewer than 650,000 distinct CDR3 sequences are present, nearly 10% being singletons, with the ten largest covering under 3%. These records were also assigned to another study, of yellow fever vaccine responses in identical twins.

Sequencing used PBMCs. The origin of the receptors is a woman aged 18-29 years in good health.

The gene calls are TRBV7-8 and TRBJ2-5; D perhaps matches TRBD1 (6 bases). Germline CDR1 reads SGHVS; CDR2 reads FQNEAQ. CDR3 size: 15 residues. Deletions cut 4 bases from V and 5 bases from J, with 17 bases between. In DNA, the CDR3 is TGTGCCAGCAGCTCCCAGACAGGCGGATTTGAGACCCAGTACTTC. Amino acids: CASSSQTGGFETQYF.

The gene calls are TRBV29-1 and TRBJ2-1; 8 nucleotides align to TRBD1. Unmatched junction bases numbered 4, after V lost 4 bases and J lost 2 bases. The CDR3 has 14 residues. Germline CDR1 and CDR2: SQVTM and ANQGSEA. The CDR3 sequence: CSVGQGTPYNEQFF. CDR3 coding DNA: TGCAGCGTTGGACAGGGGACGCCCTACAATGAGCAGTTCTTC.

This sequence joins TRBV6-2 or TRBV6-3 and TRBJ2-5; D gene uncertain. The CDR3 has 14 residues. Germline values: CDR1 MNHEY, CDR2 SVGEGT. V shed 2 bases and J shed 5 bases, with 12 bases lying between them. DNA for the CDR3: TGTGCCAGCAGTTACGGTTCATTTGGGGAGACCCAGTACTTC. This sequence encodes CASSYGSFGETQYF.

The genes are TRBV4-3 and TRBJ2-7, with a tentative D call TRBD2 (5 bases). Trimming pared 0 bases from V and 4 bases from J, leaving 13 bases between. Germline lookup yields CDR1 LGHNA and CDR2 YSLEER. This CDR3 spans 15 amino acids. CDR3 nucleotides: TGCGCCAGCAGCCAAGAGAGGGAAATGGGATACGAGCAGTACTTC. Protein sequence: CASSQEREMGYEQYF.

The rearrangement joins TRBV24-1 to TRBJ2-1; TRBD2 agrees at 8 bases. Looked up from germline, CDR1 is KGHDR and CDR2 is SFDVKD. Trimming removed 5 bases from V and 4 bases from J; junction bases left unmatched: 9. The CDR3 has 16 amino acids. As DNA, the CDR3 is TGTGCCACCAGTGGAATGGACGGGAGGGCATACAATGAGCAGTTCTTC. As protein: CATSGMDGRAYNEQFF.

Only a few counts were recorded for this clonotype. The CDR3 region is CASSSQKGVSYNEQFF. The CDR3 DNA reads as TGTGCCAGCAGTTCACAAAAGGGGGTCTCGTACAATGAGCAGTTCTTC. V gene TRBV28 combines with J gene TRBJ2-1; D is perhaps TRBD1 (6 bases). Germline CDR1 reads MDHEN; CDR2 reads SYDVKM. Trimming removed 4 bases from V and 4 bases from J, with 17 bases in between. The CDR3 consists of 16 residues.

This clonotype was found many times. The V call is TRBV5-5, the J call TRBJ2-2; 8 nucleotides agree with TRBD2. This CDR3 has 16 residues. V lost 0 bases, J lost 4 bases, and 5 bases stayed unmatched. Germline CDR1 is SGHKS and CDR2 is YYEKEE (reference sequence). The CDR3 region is CASSLGTSFPTGELFF. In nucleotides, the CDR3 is TGTGCCAGCAGCTTGGGGACTAGCTTTCCCACCGGGGAGCTGTTTTTT.

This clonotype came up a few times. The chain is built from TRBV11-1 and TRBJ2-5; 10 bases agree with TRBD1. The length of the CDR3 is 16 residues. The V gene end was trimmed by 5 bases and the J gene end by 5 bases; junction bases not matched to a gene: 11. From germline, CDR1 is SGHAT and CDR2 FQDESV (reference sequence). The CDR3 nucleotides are TGTGCCAGCAGCCGTTGGGACAGGGGTCCGATTGAGACCCAGTACTTC. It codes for CASSRWDRGPIETQYF. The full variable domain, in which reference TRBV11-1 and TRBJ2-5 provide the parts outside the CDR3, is EAEVAQSPRYKITEKSQAVAFWCDPISGHATLYWYRQILGQGPELLVQFQDESVVDDSQLPKDRFSAERLKGVDSTLKIQPAELGDSAMYLCASSRWDRGPIETQYFGPGTRLLVL.

CDR3 amino acids: CASRAGRDEQYF. In DNA form, the CDR3 reads TGCGCCAGCAGGGCTGGGCGGGACGAGCAGTACTTC. V usage is TRBV23-1 and J usage is TRBJ2-7; D is possibly TRBD2 (5 bases). TRBV23-1 falls under the ORF class, with uncertain function. V dropped 6 bases and J dropped 5 bases, with 11 bases sitting between them. There are 12 residues in the CDR3.

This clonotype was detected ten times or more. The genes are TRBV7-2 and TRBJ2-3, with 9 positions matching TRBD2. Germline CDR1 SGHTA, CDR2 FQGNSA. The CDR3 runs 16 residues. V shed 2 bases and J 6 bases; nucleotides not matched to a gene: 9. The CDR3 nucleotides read TGTGCCAGCAGCTTAAGTGGAGCGGGAGGAAGGGATACGCAGTATTTT. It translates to CASSLSGAGGRDTQYF.

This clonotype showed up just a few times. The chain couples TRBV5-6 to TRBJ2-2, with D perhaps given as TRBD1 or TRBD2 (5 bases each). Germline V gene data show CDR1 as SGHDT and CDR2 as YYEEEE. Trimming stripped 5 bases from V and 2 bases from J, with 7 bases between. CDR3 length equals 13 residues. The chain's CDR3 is CASSWDNTGELFF. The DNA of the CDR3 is TGTGCCAGCAGTTGGGACAACACCGGGGAGCTGTTTTTT.

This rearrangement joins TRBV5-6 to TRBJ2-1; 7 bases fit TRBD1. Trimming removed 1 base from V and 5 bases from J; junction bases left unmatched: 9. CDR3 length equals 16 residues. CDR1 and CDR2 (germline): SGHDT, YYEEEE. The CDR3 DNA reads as TGTGCCAGCAGCTTGTTTCTGTACAGGGGCCACAATGAGCAGTTCTTC. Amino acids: CASSLFLYRGHNEQFF.

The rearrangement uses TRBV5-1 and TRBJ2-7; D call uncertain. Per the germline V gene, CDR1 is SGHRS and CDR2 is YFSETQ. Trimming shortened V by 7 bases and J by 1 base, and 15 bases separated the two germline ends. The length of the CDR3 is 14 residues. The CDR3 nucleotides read TGCGCCAGCTCCTCTTGGACGGAGTCCTACGAGCAGTACTTC. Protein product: CASSSWTESYEQYF.

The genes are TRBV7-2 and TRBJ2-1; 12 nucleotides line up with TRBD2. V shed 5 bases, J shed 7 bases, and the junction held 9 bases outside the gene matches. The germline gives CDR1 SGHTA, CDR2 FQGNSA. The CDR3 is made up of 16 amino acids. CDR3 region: CASSRTSGTVGNEQFF. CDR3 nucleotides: TGTGCCAGCAGCCGGACTAGCGGGACCGTAGGGAATGAGCAGTTCTTC. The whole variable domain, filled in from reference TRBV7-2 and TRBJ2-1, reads GAGVSQSPSNKVTEKGKDVELRCDPISGHTALYWYRQSLGQGLEFLIYFQGNSAPDKSGLPSDRFSAERTGGSVSTLTIQRTQQEDSAVYLCASSRTSGTVGNEQFFGPGTRLTVL.

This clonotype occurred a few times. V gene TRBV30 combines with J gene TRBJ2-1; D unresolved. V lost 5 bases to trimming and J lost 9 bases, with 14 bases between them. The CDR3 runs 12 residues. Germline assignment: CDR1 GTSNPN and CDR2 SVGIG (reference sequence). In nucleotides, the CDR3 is TGTGCCTGGGGACCCCAAGGTGCTGAGCAGTTCTTC. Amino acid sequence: CAWGPQGAEQFF.

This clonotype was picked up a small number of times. CDR3 in DNA: TGTGCCAGCAGCGCCCTGGGGGAGACCCAGTACTTC. Translated, it gives CASSALGETQYF. This chain joins TRBV9 and TRBJ2-5; D remains ambiguous. The length of the CDR3 is 12 residues. The V end was cut by 3 bases, the J end by 5 bases, with 8 bases between. CDR1 is SGDLS and CDR2 is YYNGEE in the germline V gene.

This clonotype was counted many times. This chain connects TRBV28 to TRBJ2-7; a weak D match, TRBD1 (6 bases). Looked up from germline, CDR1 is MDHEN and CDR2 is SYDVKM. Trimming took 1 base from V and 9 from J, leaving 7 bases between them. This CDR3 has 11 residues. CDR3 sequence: CASSLSTGQYF. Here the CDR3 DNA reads TGTGCCAGCAGTTTATCGACAGGGCAGTACTTC.

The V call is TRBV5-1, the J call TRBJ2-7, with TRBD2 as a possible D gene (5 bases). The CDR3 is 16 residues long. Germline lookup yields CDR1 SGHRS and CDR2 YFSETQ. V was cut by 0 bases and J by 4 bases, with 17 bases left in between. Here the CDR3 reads CASSLDGPAASYEQYF. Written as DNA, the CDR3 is TGCGCCAGCAGCTTGGACGGCCCAGCGGCCTCTTACGAGCAGTACTTC.

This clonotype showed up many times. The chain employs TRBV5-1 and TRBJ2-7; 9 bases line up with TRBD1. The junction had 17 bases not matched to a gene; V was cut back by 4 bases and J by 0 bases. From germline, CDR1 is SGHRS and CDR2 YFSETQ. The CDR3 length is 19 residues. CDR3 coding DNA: TGCGCCAGCAGCGAATCCGGGACAGGGTATTCAGACAGCTCCTACGAGCAGTACTTC. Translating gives CASSESGTGYSDSSYEQYF.

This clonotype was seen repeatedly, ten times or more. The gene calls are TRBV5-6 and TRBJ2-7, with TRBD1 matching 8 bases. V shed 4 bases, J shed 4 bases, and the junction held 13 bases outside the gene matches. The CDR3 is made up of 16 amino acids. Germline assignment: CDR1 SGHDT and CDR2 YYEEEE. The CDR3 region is CASSGGTGGFLYEQYF. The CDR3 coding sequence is TGTGCCAGCAGCGGGGGGACAGGAGGATTTTTGTACGAGCAGTACTTC. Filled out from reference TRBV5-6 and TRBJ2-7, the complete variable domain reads DAGVTQSPTHLIKTRGQQVTLRCSPKSGHDTVSWYQQALGQGPQFIFQYYEEEERQRGNFPDRFSGHQFPNYSSELNVNALLLGDSALYLCASSGGTGGFLYEQYFGPGTRLTVT.

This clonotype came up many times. The CDR3 sequence: CASSRPYEGDTQYF. Here the CDR3 DNA reads TGTGCCAGCAGCCGACCGTACGAAGGAGATACGCAGTATTTT. The rearrangement links TRBV7-2 to TRBJ2-3; D is ambiguous. Trimming took off 5 bases at V and 5 bases at J, with 14 bases between the two ends. CDR1 is SGHTA, CDR2 FQGNSA, per germline. The CDR3 is 14 amino acids.

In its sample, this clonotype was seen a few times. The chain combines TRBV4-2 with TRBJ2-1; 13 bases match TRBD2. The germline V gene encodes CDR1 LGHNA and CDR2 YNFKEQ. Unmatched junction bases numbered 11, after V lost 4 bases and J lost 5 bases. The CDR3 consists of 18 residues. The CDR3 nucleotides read TGTGCCAGCAGCCCTTCGGGGACTAGCGGGGCGGAAAACAATGAGCAGTTCTTC. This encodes CASSPSGTSGAENNEQFF.

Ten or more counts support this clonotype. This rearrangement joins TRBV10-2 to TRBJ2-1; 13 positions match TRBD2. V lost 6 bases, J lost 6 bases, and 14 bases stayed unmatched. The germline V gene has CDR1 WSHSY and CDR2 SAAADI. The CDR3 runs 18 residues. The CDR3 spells CASRIGLAGEVGTNEQFF. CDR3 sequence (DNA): TGCGCCAGCAGGATAGGACTAGCGGGAGAAGTGGGAACCAATGAGCAGTTCTTC.

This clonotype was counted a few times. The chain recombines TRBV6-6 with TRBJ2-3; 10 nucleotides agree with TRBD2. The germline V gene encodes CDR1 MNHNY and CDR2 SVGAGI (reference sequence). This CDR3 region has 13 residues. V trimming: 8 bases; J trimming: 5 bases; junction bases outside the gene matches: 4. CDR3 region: CASEGTSEDTQYF. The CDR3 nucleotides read TGTGCCAGCGAGGGGACTAGCGAAGATACGCAGTATTTT.

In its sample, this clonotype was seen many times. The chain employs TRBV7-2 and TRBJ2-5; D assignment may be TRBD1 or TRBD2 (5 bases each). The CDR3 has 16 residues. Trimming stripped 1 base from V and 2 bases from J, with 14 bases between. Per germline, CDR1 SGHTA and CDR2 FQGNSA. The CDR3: CASSLGDFGGQETQYF. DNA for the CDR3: TGTGCCAGCAGCTTAGGTGACTTTGGGGGACAAGAGACCCAGTACTTC.

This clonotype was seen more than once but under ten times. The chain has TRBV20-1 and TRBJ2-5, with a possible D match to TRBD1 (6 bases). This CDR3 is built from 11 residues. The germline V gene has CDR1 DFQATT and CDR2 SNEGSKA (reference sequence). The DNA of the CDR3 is TGCAGCTGTGACAGGACAGAGACCCAGTACTTC. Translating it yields CSCDRTETQYF.

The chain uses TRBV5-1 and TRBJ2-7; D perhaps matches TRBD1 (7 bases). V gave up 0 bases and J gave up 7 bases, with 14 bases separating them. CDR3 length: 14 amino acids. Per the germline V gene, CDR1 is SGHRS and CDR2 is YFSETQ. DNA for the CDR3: TGCGCCAGCAGCTTGGTTGAGGGGGCGGGGGAGCAGTACTTC. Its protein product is CASSLVEGAGEQYF.

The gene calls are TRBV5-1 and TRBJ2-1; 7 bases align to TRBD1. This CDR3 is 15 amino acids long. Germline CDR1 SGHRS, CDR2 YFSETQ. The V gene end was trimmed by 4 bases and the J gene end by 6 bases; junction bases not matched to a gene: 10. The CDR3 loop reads CASSPTSGGFNEQFF. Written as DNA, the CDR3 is TGCGCCAGCAGCCCCACTTCAGGGGGTTTCAATGAGCAGTTCTTC. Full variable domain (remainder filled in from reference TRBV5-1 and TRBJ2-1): KAGVTQTPRYLIKTRGQQVTLSCSPISGHRSVSWYQQTPGQGLQFLFEYFSETQRNKGNFPGRFSGRQFSNSRSEMNVSTLELGDSALYLCASSPTSGGFNEQFFGPGTRLTVL.

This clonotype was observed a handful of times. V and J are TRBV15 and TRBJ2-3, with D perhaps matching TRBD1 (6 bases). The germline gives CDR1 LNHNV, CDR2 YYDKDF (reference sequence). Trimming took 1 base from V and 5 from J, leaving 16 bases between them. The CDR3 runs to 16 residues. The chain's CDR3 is CATSRGGGLGGDTQYF. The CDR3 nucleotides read TGTGCCACCAGCAGAGGAGGCGGTCTAGGGGGAGATACGCAGTATTTT. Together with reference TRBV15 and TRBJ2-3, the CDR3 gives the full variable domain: DAMVIQNPRYQVTQFGKPVTLSCSQTLNHNVMYWYQQKSSQAPKLLFHYYDKDFNNEADTPDNFQSRRPNTSFCFLDIRSPGLGDTAMYLCATSRGGGLGGDTQYFGPGTRLTVL.